This entry is about one T cell receptor beta chain. Its target antigen remains unknown. A clone one base away is much larger, so this may be a read error. This sample was included in a study of CD8 T cells in ankylosing spondylitis (dated by TCRdb to 2016 to 2017). Regarding the research as a whole: The study set out to find disease-linked TCR variants by profiling T cell receptor beta repertoires in ankylosing spondylitis patients and healthy donors. The full study cohort was made up of about two dozen ankylosing spondylitis patients and more than 90 healthy donors. Peripheral blood was sampled, and synovial fluid was also collected from ankylosing spondylitis patients. On the study overall, not on this receptor specifically: The disease-linked clones were reported to be significantly enriched in matched synovial fluid samples from ankylosing spondylitis patients. A TCR beta motif made up of several highly homologous amino acid variants appeared to be characteristic of blood from ankylosing spondylitis patients. Some of the motif variants had been reported before in the synovial fluid and blood of reactive arthritis patients, a finding that suggests common disease-initiation mechanisms. A CD8+ phenotype was shown by the disease-linked clones, which were found at relatively low frequencies in peripheral blood.

The CDR3 goes from the cysteine to the phenylalanine over 13 residues. Here the CDR3 DNA is all that survives: 39 bases in frame from base 1. Between the V and J ends, shortened by 6 bases and 4 bases respectively, the junction contains 12 bases. Per the germline V gene, SNHLY is the CDR1 and FYNNEI is the CDR2. Instrument used: Illumina HiSeq 2500. Quantitative 5'-RACE with molecular barcodes was the method used to prepare the TCR beta libraries. The original pipeline was this. To identify disease-linked TCR variants, a new computational method was used, one built on a probabilistic model of VDJ rearrangement. TCRdb handled the public reads itself, with Q25 trimming in fastp and clone calling in MiXCR, and kept productive beta chains. CDR3 protein duplicates are merged, each entry listing the most common genes and DNA. In this record, the V and J calls reflect TCRdb's handling and not the investigators' own analysis. In all, the sample holds about 750,000 distinct CDR3 sequences, and 15% to 20% of those were seen once. About 19% of the sample rests with the top ten.

This clonotype was sampled from a male donor with ankylosing spondylitis. Input material: blood, either unsorted or a sorted T cell fraction (not recorded which). This chain joins TRBV2 to TRBJ1-1; no confident D gene assignment can be made. The DNA sequence is TGTGCCAGCAGGGACTGGCAATTCACTGAAGCTTTCTTT. This encodes CASRDWQFTEAFF.